This T cell receptor (beta chain) is from a study of radiotherapy plus CTLA-4 blockade in lung cancer. The V and J ends lost 9 bases and 0 bases, in that order; junction bases with no gene match: 5. The germline CDR1 and CDR2 sequences are MNHNS and SASEGT. The CDR3 loop spans 13 amino acids. Here immunoSEQ multiplex PCR was the method, and the copy in TCRdb shows in-frame clones only, minus some. The repertoire consists of 95,000 to 150,000 clones, with over 80% occurring once and the leading ten covering over 6%. Focal radiation plus CTLA-4 blockade with ipilimumab was given to patients with chemo-refractory metastatic non-small-cell lung cancer. Study-wide findings and caveats: Strongest reported response predictors: early blood clone changes and post-radiation interferon-beta.

In the case of this clone: Antigen: not known.

The receptor's source is a human donor with non-small cell lung cancer that progressed on radiotherapy plus ipilimumab. This material consisted of peripheral blood, taken from a patient treated with radiotherapy plus ipilimumab. The chain joins TRBV6-1 to TRBJ2-7; 7 nucleotides match TRBD1. CDR3 protein: CASHRDSSYEQYF. CDR3 DNA: TGTGCCAGTCACCGGGACAGCTCCTACGAGCAGTACTTC.